The 8 T cell receptor beta chains below all came from one sample that was sequenced in a study of early T cells in non-severe SARS-CoV-2 infection. One entry per CDR3 protein results from TCRdb running MiXCR on the 5' RACE reads. Here the sample spans about 72,000 distinct CDR3 sequences, roughly a tenth being singletons. Specimen: whole blood, collected at baseline. These receptors all come from an adult who was a healthcare worker with PCR-confirmed SARS-CoV-2 infection or an uninfected control (not recorded which).

The table lists this clonotype with many counts. This chain uses TRBV10-2 with TRBJ1-1; a weak D match, TRBD1 (6 bases). The CDR3 is 15 residues long. V was pared by 6 bases and J by 2 bases, with 16 bases between. The germline V gene encodes CDR1 WSHSY and CDR2 SAAADI. CDR3 protein: CASSSSTGRNTEAFF. The CDR3 DNA follows: TGCGCCAGCAGCTCCTCGACAGGTAGAAACACTGAAGCTTTCTTT.

This chain links TRBV7-2 with TRBJ2-7; TRBD1 or TRBD2 may be the D gene (5 bases each). Trimming took off 5 bases at V and 3 bases at J, with 14 bases between the two ends. The germline V gene encodes CDR1 SGHTA and CDR2 FQGNSA. The CDR3 has 14 amino acids. CDR3 sequence reads: CASSTGPTNYEQYF. The CDR3 bases are TGTGCCAGCAGCACGGGACCGACAAACTACGAGCAGTACTTC.

The chain couples TRBV7-2 to TRBJ2-5, with 9 positions matching TRBD1. CDR1 is SGHTA, CDR2 FQGNSA, per germline. This CDR3 is built from 15 residues. Trimming cost V 5 bases and J 4 bases; bases outside gene matches: 8. CDR3 protein: CASSPDRGLAETQYF. The CDR3 DNA is TGTGCCAGCAGCCCCGACAGGGGGTTGGCAGAGACCCAGTACTTC. The entire variable domain, with the rest obtained from reference TRBV7-2 and TRBJ2-5, is as follows: GAGVSQSPSNKVTEKGKDVELRCDPISGHTALYWYRQSLGQGLEFLIYFQGNSAPDKSGLPSDRFSAERTGGSVSTLTIQRTQQEDSAVYLCASSPDRGLAETQYFGPGTRLLVL.

This clonotype was recorded at least ten times. The J gene is TRBJ1-3, the V gene TRBV6-5, with D possibly matching TRBD1 (5 bases). V lost 6 bases to trimming and J lost 0 bases, with 6 bases between them. CDR3 length: 13 residues. Germline V gene lookup returns CDR1 MNHEY and CDR2 SVGAGI. The CDR3 nucleotides are TGTGCCAGCAGGGGACCCTCTGGAAACACCATATATTTT. As protein: CASRGPSGNTIYF.

At least ten counts were recorded for this clonotype. The chain employs TRBV7-2 and TRBJ2-2, with unresolved D. Per the germline V gene, CDR1 is SGHTA and CDR2 is FQGNSA. V lost 4 bases and J lost 8, with 14 bases in between. The CDR3 has 14 amino acids. The CDR3 DNA sequence: TGTGCCAGCAGCTCCTACCCGATGAGGGGGGAGCTGTTTTTT. It translates to CASSSYPMRGELFF.

J is TRBJ1-1 and V is TRBV7-9, with 10 positions matching TRBD1. In germline, CDR1 is SEHNR, CDR2 FQNEAQ (reference sequence). This CDR3 comprises 15 residues. V gave up 5 bases and J gave up 8 bases; unmatched junction bases: 11. For the CDR3, the DNA is TGTGCCAGCAGCCCATGGGGACAGGGGAGATCCGAAGCTTTCTTT. It specifies CASSPWGQGRSEAFF.

This clonotype has a count of ten or more. The CDR3 region has the DNA TGTGCCAGCAGCCCGGCTGGGGGTCGAGATACGCAGTATTTT. Protein sequence: CASSPAGGRDTQYF. The chain uses TRBV9 and TRBJ2-3, with D perhaps TRBD1 or TRBD2 (5 bases each). V was pared by 4 bases and J by 5 bases, with 14 bases between. This CDR3 is built from 14 residues. Germline CDR1 and CDR2: SGDLS and YYNGEE.

The J gene is TRBJ2-5, the V gene TRBV5-1; D assignment may be TRBD1 or TRBD2 (5 bases each). This CDR3 contains 15 residues. Per germline, CDR1 SGHRS and CDR2 YFSETQ. V was pared by 4 bases and J by 5 bases, with 18 bases between. The CDR3 coding sequence is TGCGCCAGCAGCGGACCGGTTGGGGGAGAGGAGACCCAGTACTTC. Its protein is CASSGPVGGEETQYF.